This T cell receptor beta chain was sequenced in a study of cytomegalovirus exposure and HLA in healthy donors (dated 2017 in TCRdb). In the study overall: An earlier analysis of some 600 of the donors reported approximately 300 Gb of sequence data and around 110 million unique TCR beta sequences obtained from roughly 170 million T cells. An early release covering about 600 HLA-typed donors comprised about 300 gigabases of sequencing data and about 90 million unique TCR sequences. Of the roughly 400 genotyped donors, around 81% fell in the genetic ancestry cluster associated with self-reported Caucasian donors. The study aimed to test whether signatures of past pathogen exposure could be identified by cataloging public T cell receptors. The study profiled the T cell repertoires of hundreds of subjects by immunosequencing and related them to cytomegalovirus serostatus. Besides the first cohort of approximately 710 subjects, a separate validation cohort made up of about 120 different subjects was used. High-throughput TCR immunosequencing, statistical association of individual TCRs with disease status, and machine learning were combined to predict cytomegalovirus infection status. To study patterns of TCR occurrence, a later analysis re-analyzed previously published TCR beta repertoires from just over 650 donors and added high-resolution HLA genotyping. The later analysis used no new phenotypic data to find candidate immune exposures, relying instead on TCR beta sequences and their occurrence across donors. An earlier analysis of some 600 of the donors applied high-throughput TCR beta sequencing to assess whether each TCR beta V gene segment acted as functional or pseudogenic. Alongside the repertoire data, information on donor age, sex, ethnicity and CMV serostatus was compiled. Genome-wide SNP genotypes for about 55% of the roughly 670 donors were used in a later genetic analysis, which treated that subset as a discovery cohort. Every repertoire in the discovery cohort had been generated on one and the same sequencing platform. HLA typing included class I and class II loci at four-digit resolution. The number of typed donors differed by locus: about 620-630 for A, B, C, DRB1 and DQB1; 500 to 550 for DQA1; over 600 for DPA1; and roughly 450 for DPB1. Because of strong linkage in the cohort, five DR-DQ haplotypes were treated as single units for association and clustering. On average, roughly 240,000 unique TCR beta nucleotide sequences were sequenced per donor among 300 to 500 genotyped donors of the cohort, with roughly 18% of those sequences being non-productive. Findings and caveats that apply to the study as a whole: Immune exposure information for the cohort was limited to CMV serostatus. In a later genetic analysis, a missense DCLRE1C variant was associated with V-gene and J-gene trimming of TCR beta chains, and the association was replicated in an independent cohort. Sequencing depth was assumed to be roughly uniform across donors in the presence/absence analyses, though that assumption may not hold. Seventeen rarely observed V segments, including chromosome 9 orphons, were excluded from the earlier analysis of 550 to 700 of the donors because counts were too low. In vitro tests confirmed that a few of the cytomegalovirus-associated TCR beta chains recognize cytomegalovirus antigens. A later genetic analysis reported fewer N-insertions in productive TCRs among donors in an Asian-associated ancestry cluster than the roughly 700-donor mean. The authors suggested that the approach could potentially be generalized to other disease states and immunological phenotypes. The classifier was reported to diagnose cytomegalovirus status with high specificity and sensitivity in both the original and validation cohorts. When HLA alleles, especially DR and DQ, strongly co-occurred, attributing TCR associations to individual alleles was difficult. Because HLA typing was missing for some donors at each locus, association tests included only the typed subset. Only TCR beta chains were sequenced in this cohort, and the absence of alpha or paired-chain data limited detectable features. In a later analysis, HLA-associated TCR beta chains were found to be more clonally expanded and to have lower generation probabilities than equally common non-associated chains. A further reported finding was that TCR beta sequences accurately predicted the HLA-A and HLA-B alleles for most subjects in the first cohort. An earlier analysis of around 500 of the donors showed that most TCR beta V segments appeared in productive rearrangements either about 90% or about 30% of the time, which broadly matched IMGT annotations. A later analysis reported that several top co-occurrence clusters appeared linked to parvovirus B19, influenza, CMV and Epstein-Barr virus. The 87-base-pair reads could not distinguish some IMGT-functional V segments, including TRBV6-2 and TRBV6-3, so those segments were excluded. A later analysis associated around 16,000 TCR beta sequences with specific HLA alleles at a false discovery rate of 0.05. According to a later analysis, TCR association rates differed among HLA loci, with DRB1 alleles showing the most associated TCRs and HLA-C alleles showing the fewest. A total of 150 to 200 TCR beta chains were listed by the study as associated with cytomegalovirus. Most TCR sequences were seen in very few donors, while some public TCRs were found in many individuals. The sequencing pipeline was judged likely to have produced a cluster of highly shared sequence variants as a technical artifact. In a later analysis, most CMV-associated TCR beta chains were found to appear HLA-restricted, with HLA associations seemingly driven largely by CMV exposure. Linkage disequilibrium might explain the correlated functional status among segregating V segments, but an unknown experimental factor could not be excluded.

Taken from the germline V gene, the CDR1 and CDR2 loops are SGHRS and YFSETQ. V ends up 2 bases short and J 5 bases short, with an unmatched junction base count of 7. Counted from cysteine to phenylalanine, this CDR3 has 16 amino acids. Only the CDR3 DNA stays, 48 bases, in frame from base 1. A word on this clone: The clone's antigen remains unknown. One base away there is no much larger clone; base qualities are not given.

The receptor library was made with the immunoSEQ multiplex PCR assay. For the multiplex PCR, a mixture combining 60 forward primers for TCR Vbeta segments and 13 reverse primers for TCR Jbeta segments was used. The CDR3 region of rearranged TCR beta genes was amplified from genomic DNA with a multiplex PCR assay. Amplified TCR beta libraries were sequenced as 87-base-pair reads on the Illumina HiSeq System. The authors' pipeline ran thus. Across the 670 or so repertoires, a later analysis counted about 81 million unique TCR beta chains, roughly 11 million of which were shared by at least two donors. Raw reads were error-corrected and collapsed into unique sequences by a nearest-neighbor algorithm in which closely related sequences were merged to remove PCR and sequencing errors. To assign V, D and J gene segments, CDR3 sequences were aligned to IMGT reference sequences. For a sequence to be retained, at least a six-nucleotide match to both a V gene segment and a J gene segment was required. A rearrangement was called productive if the CDR3 had no stop codons and remained in frame with V and J, and every other rearrangement was called non-productive. Following IMGT convention, CDR3 was defined as the stretch from the second conserved V-encoded cysteine to the conserved J-encoded phenylalanine. The earlier analysis of about 530 of the donors excluded any sequence lacking an unambiguous match to a single V gene segment. An earlier analysis of 587 of the donors classified V segments as functional when productive rearrangements were above 56.7% and as segregating when the standard deviation between donors was above 5%. A statistical classification framework was built for diagnosing cytomegalovirus status from the catalog of TCR beta chain sequences. A later analysis assigned V and J genes by comparing TCR nucleotide sequences with IMGT/GENE-DB human TR gene sequences. Using the TCRdist pipeline, a later analysis assigned CDR3 sequences along with most-parsimonious VDJ recombination scenarios. In a later analysis, each TCR beta chain was defined by its CDR3 amino acid sequence together with its V-gene family, and reads without a unique V-gene family were excluded. As a way to deal with suspected cross-contamination and a sequencing artifact, a later analysis dropped hundreds of nucleotide sequences that were highly shared and had low generation probability. For each public chain, a later analysis derived a clonal expansion index from normalized ranks of inferred template counts within each repertoire. In a later analysis, generation probabilities were computed using a VDJ recombination model fitted to out-of-frame rearrangements, and the results were checked against IGoR. In a later analysis, hypergeometric tests were used to score TCR-TCR, TCR-HLA and TCR-CMV co-occurrence, with a repertoire-size bias correction applied to TCR pairs. To estimate false discovery rates, a later analysis permuted the HLA or CMV assignments 20 times. A later analysis grouped co-occurring TCRs with DBSCAN, adding TCRdist sequence similarity when clustering within HLA-allele-positive subsets. Co-occurrence clustering excluded repertoires with fewer than 30,000 or more than 120,000 public chains, plus five with anomalous nucleotide sharing. Entries here come from immuneACCESS through TCRdb and include only in-frame sequences with V and J called. Some clones fail to appear in such tables; in the studies checked, an unresolved V gene covers under half of the shortfall, and the cause of the remainder is unknown. That table supplies the V and J calls and clone size; D and trimming were determined from the DNA. For this sample there are about 130,000 clones; more than 70% appear just once. The top ten hold about 6.7% of the sample.

The cohort consisted of 650 to 850 healthy bone marrow donors. Cohort members were all nominally healthy when sampled, although unrecorded immune exposures were likely present. The donor tested CMV seropositive and was one of the 289 seropositive cohort members. Each donor provided a peripheral blood sample, and peripheral blood mononuclear cells were used for TCR beta sequencing. Genomic DNA extraction from the blood cell samples was performed with the Qiagen DNeasy Blood Extraction Kit. The specimen was PBMCs. The receptor chain draws on TRBV5-1 and TRBJ2-5, with 12 central nucleotides matching TRBD2. This receptor was taken from a woman aged 25 to 39 in good health and CMV-seropositive. This receptor has the CDR3 CASSLTTSGSVETQYF. The DNA reads as follows: TGCGCCAGCAGCTTAACGACTAGCGGGAGCGTGGAGACCCAGTACTTC.